Described below is a single T cell receptor (beta chain) sequence and its context. Unrecorded immune exposures were likely, despite nominal health at sampling. It was with 60 Vbeta and 13 Jbeta primers that the PCR ran. Study processing details: Later, an analysis found 80 million or so unique TCR beta chains, and about 10 million of these were shared. Assay: immunoSEQ multiplex PCR; the TCRdb copy retains only in-frame clones and omits some. The V and J calls and clone size were taken over from that table, and D and trimming were inferred from the DNA. The sample holds 130,000 to 150,000 clones, about 79% seen once. This record belongs to a study of cytomegalovirus exposure and HLA in healthy donors. V lost 4 bases to trimming and J lost 1 base; unmatched junction nucleotides: 7. The CDR3 runs to 15 residues. Germline V lookup: CDR1 SGHNT, CDR2 YYREEE (reference sequence).

The sequence came from a woman aged 25-40 years in good health and CMV-seronegative. The sample taken for sequencing was PBMCs. The V call is TRBV5-4, the J call TRBJ1-2; TRBD1 agrees at 7 bases. In DNA form, the CDR3 reads TGTGCCAGCAGCAGGACAGGAGCTCTTAACTATGGCTACACCTTC. Residues: CASSRTGALNYGYTF. The whole variable domain, filled in from reference TRBV5-4 and TRBJ1-2, reads ETGVTQSPTHLIKTRGQQVTLRCSSQSGHNTVSWYQQALGQGPQFIFQYYREEENGRGNFPPRFSGLQFPNYSSELNVNALELDDSALYLCASSRTGALNYGYTFGSGTRLTVV.